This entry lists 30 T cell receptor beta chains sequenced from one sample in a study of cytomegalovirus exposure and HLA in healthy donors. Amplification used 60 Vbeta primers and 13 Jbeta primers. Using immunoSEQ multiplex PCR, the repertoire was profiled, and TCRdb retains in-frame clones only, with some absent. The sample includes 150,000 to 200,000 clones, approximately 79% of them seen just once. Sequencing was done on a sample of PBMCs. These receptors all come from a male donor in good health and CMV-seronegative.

The CDR3 spells CASSSTGDYEQYF. The CDR3 DNA reads as TGCGCCAGCAGCTCAACAGGGGACTACGAGCAGTACTTC. The chain has TRBV5-1 and TRBJ2-7; 7 nucleotides match TRBD1. Unmatched junction bases numbered 3, after V lost 3 bases and J lost 3 bases. The germline V gene has CDR1 SGHRS and CDR2 YFSETQ. CDR3 length equals 13 residues.

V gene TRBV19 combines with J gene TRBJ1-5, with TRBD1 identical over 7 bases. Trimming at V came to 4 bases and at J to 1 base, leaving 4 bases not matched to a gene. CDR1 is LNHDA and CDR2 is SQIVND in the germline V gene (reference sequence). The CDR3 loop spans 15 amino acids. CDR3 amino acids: CASSSRDSSNQPQHF. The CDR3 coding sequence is TGTGCCAGTAGTAGTCGGGACAGCAGCAATCAGCCCCAGCATTTT.

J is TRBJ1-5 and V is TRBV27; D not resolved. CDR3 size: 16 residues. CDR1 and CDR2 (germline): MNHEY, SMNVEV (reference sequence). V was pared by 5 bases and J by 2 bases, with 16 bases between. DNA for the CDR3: TGTGCCAGCAGTCCCCTACTCAAAGCGGGCAATCAGCCCCAGCATTTT. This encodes CASSPLLKAGNQPQHF.

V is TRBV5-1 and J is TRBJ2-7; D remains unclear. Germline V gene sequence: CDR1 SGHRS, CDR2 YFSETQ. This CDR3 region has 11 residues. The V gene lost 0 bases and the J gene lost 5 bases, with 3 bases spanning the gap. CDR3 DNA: TGCGCCAGCAGCTTGGTAGACGAGCAGTACTTC. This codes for CASSLVDEQYF.

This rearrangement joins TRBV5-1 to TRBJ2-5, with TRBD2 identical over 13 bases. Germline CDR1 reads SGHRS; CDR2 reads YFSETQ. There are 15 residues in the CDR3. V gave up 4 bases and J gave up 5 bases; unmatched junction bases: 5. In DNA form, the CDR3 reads TGCGCCAGCAGCGGCGGGACTAGCGGGACTGAGACCCAGTACTTC. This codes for CASSGGTSGTETQYF.

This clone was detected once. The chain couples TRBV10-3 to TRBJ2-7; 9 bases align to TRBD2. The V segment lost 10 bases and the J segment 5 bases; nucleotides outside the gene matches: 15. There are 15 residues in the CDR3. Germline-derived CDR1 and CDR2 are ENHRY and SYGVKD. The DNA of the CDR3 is TGTGCCACCAGAATTGCGGGGGGGGCGGTCCACGAGCAGTACTTC. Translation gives CATRIAGGAVHEQYF.

The CDR3 DNA sequence: TGTGCCAGCAGTGAACAGGGAGACACTGAAGCTTTCTTT. Its translation is CASSEQGDTEAFF. This chain uses TRBV6-4 with TRBJ1-1; a possible D gene is TRBD1 (6 bases). V lost 3 bases to trimming and J lost 3 bases, with 8 bases between them. Germline V gene data show CDR1 as MRHNA and CDR2 as SNTAGT. This CDR3 spans 13 amino acids.

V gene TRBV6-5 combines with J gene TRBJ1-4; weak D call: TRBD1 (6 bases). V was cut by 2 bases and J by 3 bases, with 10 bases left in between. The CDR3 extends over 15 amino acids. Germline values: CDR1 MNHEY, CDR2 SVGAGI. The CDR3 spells CASSYRGGSNEKLFF. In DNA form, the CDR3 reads TGTGCCAGCAGTTACAGGGGGGGTTCTAATGAAAAACTGTTTTTT.

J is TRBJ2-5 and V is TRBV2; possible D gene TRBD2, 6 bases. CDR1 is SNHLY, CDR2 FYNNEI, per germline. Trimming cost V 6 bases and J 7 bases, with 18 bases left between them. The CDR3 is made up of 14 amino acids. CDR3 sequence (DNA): TGTGCCAGCAGGGCGGGACTCCCTGCGATGACCCAGTACTTC. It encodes CASRAGLPAMTQYF.

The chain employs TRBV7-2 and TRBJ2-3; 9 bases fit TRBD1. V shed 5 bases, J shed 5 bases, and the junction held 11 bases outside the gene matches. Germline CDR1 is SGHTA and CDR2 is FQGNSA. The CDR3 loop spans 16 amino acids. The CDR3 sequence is CASSSGQGTWGDTQYF. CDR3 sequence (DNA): TGTGCCAGCAGCAGCGGACAGGGGACTTGGGGAGATACGCAGTATTTT. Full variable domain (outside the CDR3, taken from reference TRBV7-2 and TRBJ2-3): GAGVSQSPSNKVTEKGKDVELRCDPISGHTALYWYRQSLGQGLEFLIYFQGNSAPDKSGLPSDRFSAERTGGSVSTLTIQRTQQEDSAVYLCASSSGQGTWGDTQYFGPGTRLTVL.

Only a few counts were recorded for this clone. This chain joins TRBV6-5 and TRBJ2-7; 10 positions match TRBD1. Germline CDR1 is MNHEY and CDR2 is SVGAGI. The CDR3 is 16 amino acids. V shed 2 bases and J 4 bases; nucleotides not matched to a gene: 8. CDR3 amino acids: CASSYGQGVPPYEQYF. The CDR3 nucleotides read TGTGCCAGCAGTTACGGACAGGGGGTTCCCCCTTACGAGCAGTACTTC.

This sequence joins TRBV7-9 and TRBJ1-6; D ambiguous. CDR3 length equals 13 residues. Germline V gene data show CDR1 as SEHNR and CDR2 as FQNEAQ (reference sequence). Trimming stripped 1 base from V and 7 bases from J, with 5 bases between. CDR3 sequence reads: CASSLEANSPLHF. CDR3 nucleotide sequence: TGTGCCAGCAGCTTAGAAGCAAATTCACCCCTCCACTTT.

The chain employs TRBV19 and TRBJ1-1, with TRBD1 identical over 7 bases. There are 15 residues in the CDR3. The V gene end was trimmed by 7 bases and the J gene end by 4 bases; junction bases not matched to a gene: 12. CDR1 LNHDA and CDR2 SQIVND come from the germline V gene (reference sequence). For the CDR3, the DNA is TGTGCCAGTACCGGATTACGGACAGGCGGCACTGAAGCTTTCTTT. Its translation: CASTGLRTGGTEAFF.

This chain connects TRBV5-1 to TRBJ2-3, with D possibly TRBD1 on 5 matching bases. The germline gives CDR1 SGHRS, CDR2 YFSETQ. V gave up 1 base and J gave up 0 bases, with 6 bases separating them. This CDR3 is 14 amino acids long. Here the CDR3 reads CASSLQGSTDTQYF. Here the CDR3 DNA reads TGCGCCAGCAGCTTGCAGGGTAGCACAGATACGCAGTATTTT.

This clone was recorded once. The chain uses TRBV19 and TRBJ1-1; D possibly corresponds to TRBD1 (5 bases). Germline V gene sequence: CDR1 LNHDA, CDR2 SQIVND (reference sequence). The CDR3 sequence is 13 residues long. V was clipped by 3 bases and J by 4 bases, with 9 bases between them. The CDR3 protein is CASSMRGSTEAFF. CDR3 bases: TGTGCCAGTAGTATGCGGGGGAGCACTGAAGCTTTCTTT.

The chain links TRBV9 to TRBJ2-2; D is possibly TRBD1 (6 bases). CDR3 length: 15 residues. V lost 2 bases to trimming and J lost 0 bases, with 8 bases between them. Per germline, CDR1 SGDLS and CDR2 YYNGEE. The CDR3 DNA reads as TGTGCCAGCAGCGTCGCAGGGGCGAACACCGGGGAGCTGTTTTTT. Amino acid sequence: CASSVAGANTGELFF.

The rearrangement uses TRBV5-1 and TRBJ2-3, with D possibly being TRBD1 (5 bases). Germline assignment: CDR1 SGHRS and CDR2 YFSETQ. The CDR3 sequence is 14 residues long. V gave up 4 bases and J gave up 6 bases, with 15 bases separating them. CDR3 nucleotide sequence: TGCGCCAGCAGCCCCCCCGCCCCAGGGGATACGCAGTATTTT. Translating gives CASSPPAPGDTQYF.

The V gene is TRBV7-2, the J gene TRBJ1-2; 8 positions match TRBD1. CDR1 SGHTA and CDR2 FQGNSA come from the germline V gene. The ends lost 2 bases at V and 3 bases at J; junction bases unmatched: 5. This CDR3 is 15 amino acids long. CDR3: CASSLTRDRHYGYTF. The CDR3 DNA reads TGTGCCAGCAGCTTAACTCGGGACAGGCACTATGGCTACACCTTC.

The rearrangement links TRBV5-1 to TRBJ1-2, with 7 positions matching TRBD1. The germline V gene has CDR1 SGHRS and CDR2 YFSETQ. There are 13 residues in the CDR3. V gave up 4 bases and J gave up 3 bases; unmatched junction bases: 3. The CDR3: CASSPGQDYGYTF. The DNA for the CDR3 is TGCGCCAGCAGCCCTGGACAGGACTATGGCTACACCTTC.

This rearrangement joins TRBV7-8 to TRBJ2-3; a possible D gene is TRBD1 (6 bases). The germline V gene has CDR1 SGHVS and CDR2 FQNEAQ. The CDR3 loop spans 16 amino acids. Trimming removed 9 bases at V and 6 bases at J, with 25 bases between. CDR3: CASKRDTANYPDTQYF. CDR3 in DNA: TGTGCCAGTAAGAGGGACACCGCTAACTATCCCGATACGCAGTATTTT.

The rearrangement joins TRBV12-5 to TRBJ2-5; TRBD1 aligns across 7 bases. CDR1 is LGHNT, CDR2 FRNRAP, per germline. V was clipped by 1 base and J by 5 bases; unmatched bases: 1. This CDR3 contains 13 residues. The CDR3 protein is CASGLGRGETQYF. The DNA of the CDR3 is TGTGCTAGTGGTTTGGGCAGGGGGGAGACCCAGTACTTC.

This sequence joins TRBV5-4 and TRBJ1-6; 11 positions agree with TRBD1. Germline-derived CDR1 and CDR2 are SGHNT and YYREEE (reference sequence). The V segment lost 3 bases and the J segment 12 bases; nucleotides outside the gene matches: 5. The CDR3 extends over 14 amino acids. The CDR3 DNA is TGTGCCAGCAGCTCGGGACAGGGGGAGGTACCCCTCCACTTT. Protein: CASSSGQGEVPLHF.

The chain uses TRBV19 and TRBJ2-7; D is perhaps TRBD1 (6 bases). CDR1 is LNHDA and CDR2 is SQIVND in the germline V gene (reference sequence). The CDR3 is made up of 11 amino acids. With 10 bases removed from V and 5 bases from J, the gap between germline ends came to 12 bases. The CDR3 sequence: CATQGYDEQYF. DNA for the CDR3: TGTGCCACACAGGGTTATGACGAGCAGTACTTC.

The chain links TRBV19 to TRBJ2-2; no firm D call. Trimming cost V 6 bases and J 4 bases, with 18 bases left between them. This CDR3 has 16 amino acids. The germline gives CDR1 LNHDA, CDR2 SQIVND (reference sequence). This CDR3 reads CASSRQAYVGTGELFF. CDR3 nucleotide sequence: TGTGCCAGTAGCCGCCAGGCGTACGTCGGCACCGGGGAGCTGTTTTTT.

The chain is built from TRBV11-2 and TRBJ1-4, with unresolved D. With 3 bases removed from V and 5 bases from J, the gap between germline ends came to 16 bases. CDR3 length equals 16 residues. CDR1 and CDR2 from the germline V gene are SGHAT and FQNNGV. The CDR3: CASSLERGVQNEKLFF. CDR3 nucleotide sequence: TGTGCCAGCAGCTTGGAGCGAGGAGTACAAAATGAAAAACTGTTTTTT.

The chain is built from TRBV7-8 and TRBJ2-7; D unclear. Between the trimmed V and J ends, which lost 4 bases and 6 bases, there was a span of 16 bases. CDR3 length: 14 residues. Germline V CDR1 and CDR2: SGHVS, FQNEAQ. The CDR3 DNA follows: TGTGCCAGCAGCTCAGTCGAGGCGGTAATCGAGCAGTACTTC. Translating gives CASSSVEAVIEQYF.

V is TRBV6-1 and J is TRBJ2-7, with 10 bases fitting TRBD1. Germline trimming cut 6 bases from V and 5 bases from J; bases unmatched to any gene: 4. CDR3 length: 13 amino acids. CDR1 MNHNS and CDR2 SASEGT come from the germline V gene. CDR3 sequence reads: CASRGTGAHEQYF. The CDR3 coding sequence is TGTGCCAGCAGGGGGACAGGGGCCCACGAGCAGTACTTC.

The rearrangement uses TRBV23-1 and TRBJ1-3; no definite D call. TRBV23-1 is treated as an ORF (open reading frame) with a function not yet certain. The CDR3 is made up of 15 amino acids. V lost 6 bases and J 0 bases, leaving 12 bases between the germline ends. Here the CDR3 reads CASSLNLSSGNTIYF. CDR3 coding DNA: TGCGCCAGCAGCCTAAATCTGTCCTCTGGAAACACCATATATTTT.

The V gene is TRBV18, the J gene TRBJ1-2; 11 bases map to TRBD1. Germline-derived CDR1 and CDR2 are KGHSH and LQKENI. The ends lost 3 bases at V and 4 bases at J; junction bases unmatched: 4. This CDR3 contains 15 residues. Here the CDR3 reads CASSPGQGAGYGYTF. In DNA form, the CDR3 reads TGTGCCAGCTCACCCGGACAGGGGGCAGGCTATGGCTACACCTTC.

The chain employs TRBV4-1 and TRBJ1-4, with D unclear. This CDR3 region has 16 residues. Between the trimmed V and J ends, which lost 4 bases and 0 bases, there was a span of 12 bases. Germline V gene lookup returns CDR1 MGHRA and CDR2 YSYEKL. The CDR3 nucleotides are TGCGCCAGCAGCCCTCCGTTCCCGGCAACTAATGAAAAACTGTTTTTT. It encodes CASSPPFPATNEKLFF.